The 32 T cell receptor beta chains reported below all come from one sample, sequenced in a study of radiotherapy plus CTLA-4 blockade in lung cancer. Sequenced by immunoSEQ multiplex PCR; TCRdb stores in-frame clones only, minus some. Among tens of thousands of clones listed, 70% to 90% were seen once. Sequences were derived from peripheral blood, sampled from a patient treated with radiotherapy plus ipilimumab. Every receptor here comes from a human donor with non-small cell lung cancer whose response to radiotherapy plus ipilimumab could not be evaluated.

V is TRBV14 and J is TRBJ2-1; no clear D gene. Trimming removed 4 bases from V and 3 bases from J, with 16 bases in between. This CDR3 is built from 16 residues. The V gene's germline CDR1 is SGHDN and CDR2 FVKESK. CDR3 sequence: CASSRKFTSDYNEQFF. The CDR3 nucleotides read TGTGCCAGCAGCCGCAAGTTTACATCAGACTACAATGAGCAGTTCTTC.

This clone has a single count. CDR3 bases: TGTGCCAGCAGCTTTGCTACAGGGAACACTGAAGCTTTCTTT. Its translation: CASSFATGNTEAFF. The chain links TRBV5-5 to TRBJ1-1, with a tentative D call TRBD1 (5 bases). This CDR3 comprises 14 residues. Germline CDR1 and CDR2: SGHKS and YYEKEE (reference sequence). With 2 bases removed from V and 1 base from J, the gap between germline ends came to 9 bases.

The CDR3 sequence: CASRPPGGYGYTF. CDR3 in DNA: TGTGCCAGCAGGCCCCCAGGGGGCTATGGCTACACCTTC. The V and J genes are TRBV9 and TRBJ1-2; 7 bases fit TRBD1. The germline CDR1 and CDR2 sequences are SGDLS and YYNGEE. This CDR3 has 13 amino acids. Trimming removed 5 bases from V and 4 bases from J; junction bases left unmatched: 5.

This clone was observed a handful of times. The chain joins TRBV28 to TRBJ2-7; D is possibly TRBD2 (5 bases). The germline gives CDR1 MDHEN, CDR2 SYDVKM. The CDR3 loop spans 15 amino acids. V lost 6 bases and J 1 base, leaving 16 bases between the germline ends. CDR3 sequence (DNA): TGTGCCAGCAGCCGAGGGCGGGCAGCTTCCTACGAGCAGTACTTC. Residues: CASSRGRAASYEQYF.

The rearrangement links TRBV7-9 to TRBJ2-3; 11 bases are a match to TRBD2. The length of the CDR3 is 16 residues. After removal of 6 bases from V and 5 bases from J, the junction contained 10 bases not matched to a gene. The germline gives CDR1 SEHNR, CDR2 FQNEAQ (reference sequence). The CDR3 loop reads CASRFLTSGSGDTQYF. The CDR3 DNA sequence: TGTGCCAGCAGATTCCTTACTAGCGGGAGTGGAGATACGCAGTATTTT.

A single count supports this clone. The CDR3 nucleotides read TGCGCCAGCAGCCGTATGGCAGGGGCGGACTCTGGAAACACCATATATTTT. It yields the protein CASSRMAGADSGNTIYF. V gene TRBV4-1 combines with J gene TRBJ1-3; TRBD1 is a possible D gene (6 bases). V was cut by 4 bases and J by 0 bases, with 16 bases left in between. Germline CDR1 is MGHRA and CDR2 is YSYEKL. The CDR3 runs 17 residues.

The chain joins TRBV6-5 to TRBJ1-1, with D tentatively TRBD1 (5 bases). Germline CDR1 MNHEY, CDR2 SVGAGI. The V and J ends lost 2 bases and 5 bases respectively, with 12 bases between them. The CDR3 has 14 residues. The CDR3 sequence is CASSYEPGGTEAFF. The CDR3 DNA is TGTGCCAGCAGTTACGAGCCCGGGGGAACTGAAGCTTTCTTT.

The chain has TRBV28 and TRBJ2-2; TRBD1 aligns across 8 bases. This CDR3 has 14 amino acids. Germline-derived CDR1 and CDR2 are MDHEN and SYDVKM. V was clipped by 6 bases and J by 3 bases; unmatched bases: 3. In DNA form, the CDR3 reads TGTGCCAGCAGAAAGACAGGGGACACCGGGGAGCTGTTTTTT. Translated, it gives CASRKTGDTGELFF.

This clone has only one observation. The rearrangement uses TRBV7-9 and TRBJ1-4; D ambiguous. Germline loops: CDR1 SEHNR, CDR2 FQNEAQ (reference sequence). This CDR3 comprises 15 residues. Trimming took off 2 bases at V and 8 bases at J, with 15 bases between the two ends. Here the CDR3 reads CASSLMAGSGEKLFF. As DNA, the CDR3 is TGTGCCAGCAGCTTAATGGCGGGGAGTGGAGAAAAACTGTTTTTT.

The sample holds one count of this clone. The chain has TRBV18 and TRBJ1-5; unclear D gene. From germline, CDR1 is KGHSH and CDR2 LQKENI. With 2 bases removed from V and 1 base from J, the gap between germline ends came to 3 bases. This CDR3 has 13 residues. CDR3 sequence reads: CASSPGSNQPQHF. DNA for the CDR3: TGTGCCAGCTCACCAGGCAGCAATCAGCCCCAGCATTTT.

This clone was recorded once. This rearrangement joins TRBV7-3 to TRBJ2-1; 9 bases match TRBD1. From germline, CDR1 is SGHTA and CDR2 FQGTGA. With 5 bases clipped from V and 7 bases from J, the junction kept 6 bases outside the gene matches. CDR3 length: 14 residues. This CDR3 is CASSPGTGTNEQFF. For the CDR3, the DNA is TGTGCCAGCAGCCCCGGGACAGGGACAAATGAGCAGTTCTTC.

This clone was observed once. The chain employs TRBV15 and TRBJ2-6; D remains ambiguous. The V and J ends lost 5 bases and 0 bases respectively, with 8 bases between them. The CDR3 runs 15 residues. Germline-derived CDR1 and CDR2 are LNHNV and YYDKDF (reference sequence). The CDR3 DNA sequence: TGTGCCACCAGCCCCCGCGGCTCTGGGGCCAACGTCCTGACTTTC. Its protein is CATSPRGSGANVLTF.

This clone was counted a single time. The chain has TRBV11-3 and TRBJ2-1; D uncertain. Germline V gives CDR1 SGHNT, CDR2 YENEEA. The CDR3 is 11 amino acids. V shed 5 bases and J shed 6 bases, with 5 bases lying between them. The CDR3 DNA is TGTGCCAGCAGCGCTAGCAATGAGCAGTTCTTC. This gives the protein CASSASNEQFF.

This chain links TRBV7-3 with TRBJ2-7, with D unresolved. This CDR3 spans 14 amino acids. Trimming took 3 bases from V and 9 from J, leaving 18 bases between them. Per germline, CDR1 SGHTA and CDR2 FQGTGA. The CDR3 nucleotides are TGTGCCAGCAGCTTCCAAGGTGGAGTCGGCGGGCAGTACTTC. Protein sequence: CASSFQGGVGGQYF.

V is TRBV2 and J is TRBJ1-3; possibly TRBD1 for D (6 bases). This CDR3 is built from 18 residues. The germline CDR1 and CDR2 sequences are SNHLY and FYNNEI. V lost 8 bases, J lost 0 bases, and 23 bases lay in between. In DNA, the CDR3 is TGTGCCAGCGGGTTTCGCGGTGGGGGCGCGAGCTCTGGAAACACCATATATTTT. Translation gives CASGFRGGGASSGNTIYF.

The genes are TRBV4-1 and TRBJ2-2; no clear D. The CDR3 sequence is 15 residues long. V was shortened by 1 base and J by 8 bases, with 14 bases between the two germline ends. Germline CDR1 MGHRA, CDR2 YSYEKL. The CDR3 nucleotides read TGCGCCAGCAGCCAAGCAGTTCTCCATGTTGGGGAGCTGTTTTTT. Amino acids: CASSQAVLHVGELFF.

The chain carries TRBV30 and TRBJ1-2; 7 nucleotides match TRBD1. The CDR3 runs 12 residues. Germline trimming cut 4 bases from V and 4 bases from J; bases unmatched to any gene: 3. Germline loops: CDR1 GTSNPN, CDR2 SVGIG (reference sequence). DNA of the CDR3: TGTGCCTGGATGGGACAGAGCTATGGCTACACCTTC. Translation: CAWMGQSYGYTF.

The chain has TRBV30 and TRBJ1-2, with D perhaps TRBD1 (6 bases). Germline lookup yields CDR1 GTSNPN and CDR2 SVGIG (reference sequence). The CDR3 sequence is 13 residues long. The V end was cut by 3 bases, the J end by 4 bases, with 12 bases between. DNA for the CDR3: TGTGCCTGGAGGTCGGGGGGCCGCTATGGCTACACCTTC. Amino acids: CAWRSGGRYGYTF.

The chain joins TRBV5-1 to TRBJ1-2; 9 bases align to TRBD1. This CDR3 contains 14 residues. The J segment lost 4 bases and the V segment lost 3 bases, leaving 4 bases of the junction unmatched. Germline CDR1 SGHRS, CDR2 YFSETQ. The CDR3 is CASSYTGGAYGYTF. The CDR3 DNA reads as TGCGCCAGCAGCTATACAGGGGGCGCCTATGGCTACACCTTC.

V and J are TRBV7-3 and TRBJ2-1; D not certain. This CDR3 is built from 15 residues. Trimming pared 1 base from V and 8 bases from J, leaving 15 bases between. The V gene's germline CDR1 is SGHTA and CDR2 FQGTGA. The CDR3 spells CASSLSLPGRDEQFF. The CDR3 DNA reads TGTGCCAGCAGCTTAAGTCTACCCGGTCGGGATGAGCAGTTCTTC. The whole variable domain, remainder taken from reference TRBV7-3 and TRBJ2-1, is GAGVSQTPSNKVTEKGKYVELRCDPISGHTALYWYRQSLGQGPEFLIYFQGTGAADDSGLPNDRFFAVRPEGSVSTLKIQRTERGDSAVYLCASSLSLPGRDEQFFGPGTRLTVL.

The V and J genes are TRBV28 and TRBJ2-7; 7 positions match TRBD1. J lost 0 bases, V lost 8 bases, and 4 bases had no gene match. This CDR3 is built from 13 residues. Looked up from germline, CDR1 is MDHEN and CDR2 is SYDVKM. CDR3 in DNA: TGTGCCAGCTATGGGACAGACTCCTACGAGCAGTACTTC. As protein: CASYGTDSYEQYF. The full variable domain, rest sourced from reference TRBV28 and TRBJ2-7, is DVKVTQSSRYLVKRTGEKVFLECVQDMDHENMFWYRQDPGLGLRLIYFSYDVKMKEKGDIPEGYSVSREKKERFSLILESASTNQTSMYLCASYGTDSYEQYFGPGTRLTVT.

This clone was seen a few times. This chain connects TRBV11-2 to TRBJ2-7; D is ambiguous. Trimming left V 2 bases short and J 2 bases short, with 7 bases between. This CDR3 spans 13 amino acids. Germline assignment: CDR1 SGHAT and CDR2 FQNNGV. CDR3 amino acids: CASSLTVTYEQYF. The CDR3 DNA sequence: TGTGCCAGCAGCTTAACAGTGACCTACGAGCAGTACTTC.

The chain uses TRBV5-6 and TRBJ2-5; 9 nucleotides agree with TRBD1. This CDR3 comprises 14 residues. Germline CDR1 is SGHDT and CDR2 is YYEEEE. Trimming cost V 6 bases and J 5 bases; bases outside gene matches: 8. The CDR3 DNA reads as TGTGCCAGCATGCCGGGACAGGGTTATGAGACCCAGTACTTC. The encoded protein is CASMPGQGYETQYF. Combining the CDR3 with reference TRBV5-6 and TRBJ2-5 gives the whole variable domain DAGVTQSPTHLIKTRGQQVTLRCSPKSGHDTVSWYQQALGQGPQFIFQYYEEEERQRGNFPDRFSGHQFPNYSSELNVNALLLGDSALYLCASMPGQGYETQYFGPGTRLLVL.

This rearrangement joins TRBV5-1 to TRBJ2-1; D possibly corresponds to TRBD1 (7 bases). The V and J ends lost 0 bases and 3 bases respectively, with 19 bases between them. CDR3 length equals 18 residues. The germline V gene has CDR1 SGHRS and CDR2 YFSETQ. Here the CDR3 DNA reads TGCGCCAGCAGCTTGGAGGGTCGGGGGACAGAGAACTACAATGAGCAGTTCTTC. It encodes CASSLEGRGTENYNEQFF.

This clone was observed a single time. The chain recombines TRBV13 with TRBJ2-5; the match to TRBD1 covers 7 bases. Germline V lookup: CDR1 PRHDT, CDR2 FYEKMQ (reference sequence). The length of the CDR3 is 16 residues. The J segment lost 2 bases and the V segment lost 5 bases, leaving 11 bases of the junction unmatched. DNA of the CDR3: TGTGCCAGCAGCAAGGGACAGAACCTGCAACAAGAGACCCAGTACTTC. Amino acid sequence: CASSKGQNLQQETQYF. Using reference TRBV13 and TRBJ2-5 for the parts outside the CDR3, the full variable domain is AAGVIQSPRHLIKEKRETATLKCYPIPRHDTVYWYQQGPGQDPQFLISFYEKMQSDKGSIPDRFSAQQFSDYHSELNMSSLELGDSALYFCASSKGQNLQQETQYFGPGTRLLVL.

V gene TRBV7-2 combines with J gene TRBJ1-5, with D hard to call. The CDR3 is 13 amino acids. V dropped 5 bases and J dropped 6 bases, with 11 bases sitting between them. Germline CDR1 SGHTA, CDR2 FQGNSA. DNA for the CDR3: TGTGCCAGCAGCATAGGAGGGAGTCAGCCCCAGCATTTT. Encoded protein: CASSIGGSQPQHF. The variable domain in full, with the rest retrieved from reference TRBV7-2 and TRBJ1-5, is GAGVSQSPSNKVTEKGKDVELRCDPISGHTALYWYRQSLGQGLEFLIYFQGNSAPDKSGLPSDRFSAERTGGSVSTLTIQRTQQEDSAVYLCASSIGGSQPQHFGDGTRLSIL.

In DNA, the CDR3 is TGTGCCAGCAGCTTATCAGGGACAGGGAGTACCTTC. It codes for CASSLSGTGSTF. The rearrangement joins TRBV7-3 to TRBJ1-2; 9 bases are a match to TRBD1. The CDR3 runs to 12 residues. Germline trimming cut 2 bases from V and 14 bases from J; bases unmatched to any gene: 6. Germline values: CDR1 SGHTA, CDR2 FQGTGA.

The V call is TRBV28, the J call TRBJ1-2, with D perhaps matching TRBD1 (5 bases). The CDR3 totals 15 residues. Germline V gives CDR1 MDHEN, CDR2 SYDVKM. V lost 8 bases to trimming and J lost 4 bases, with 20 bases between them. In DNA, the CDR3 is TGTGCCAGCGTATCCCCCGATCGGGACTTCTATGGCTACACCTTC. The encoded protein is CASVSPDRDFYGYTF.

The V and J genes are TRBV28 and TRBJ1-5; possible D gene TRBD1, 6 bases. Per the germline V gene, CDR1 is MDHEN and CDR2 is SYDVKM. This CDR3 is built from 16 residues. V shed 6 bases and J shed 0 bases, with 15 bases lying between them. CDR3 nucleotides: TGTGCCAGCAGGACACATAGGACAGATAGCAATCAGCCCCAGCATTTT. Protein: CASRTHRTDSNQPQHF.

This clone was found a few times. The chain recombines TRBV18 with TRBJ1-3, with D possibly TRBD1 on 5 matching bases. Germline assignment: CDR1 KGHSH and CDR2 LQKENI. V shed 2 bases and J shed 0 bases, with 14 bases lying between them. The CDR3 has 17 amino acids. The CDR3 region has the DNA TGTGCCAGCTCACCAAGGAGTCAGGGAACCTCTGGAAACACCATATATTTT. The encoded protein is CASSPRSQGTSGNTIYF.

This chain links TRBV30 with TRBJ1-4, with TRBD1 matching 9 bases. The CDR3 has 15 amino acids. V was clipped by 4 bases and J by 5 bases; unmatched bases: 8. Germline V gene data show CDR1 as GTSNPN and CDR2 as SVGIG (reference sequence). The DNA of the CDR3 is TGTGCCTGGAACCAGGGGGGGACAGGGAATGAAAAACTGTTTTTT. Residues: CAWNQGGTGNEKLFF.

V and J are TRBV9 and TRBJ2-3; 7 positions agree with TRBD2. The CDR3 runs 15 residues. J was trimmed by 6 bases and V by 4 bases; bases with no gene match: 11. Looked up from germline, CDR1 is SGDLS and CDR2 is YYNGEE. The CDR3 region is CASSPRGGLIDTQYF. For the CDR3, the DNA is TGTGCCAGCAGCCCGAGGGGAGGGTTGATTGATACGCAGTATTTT.